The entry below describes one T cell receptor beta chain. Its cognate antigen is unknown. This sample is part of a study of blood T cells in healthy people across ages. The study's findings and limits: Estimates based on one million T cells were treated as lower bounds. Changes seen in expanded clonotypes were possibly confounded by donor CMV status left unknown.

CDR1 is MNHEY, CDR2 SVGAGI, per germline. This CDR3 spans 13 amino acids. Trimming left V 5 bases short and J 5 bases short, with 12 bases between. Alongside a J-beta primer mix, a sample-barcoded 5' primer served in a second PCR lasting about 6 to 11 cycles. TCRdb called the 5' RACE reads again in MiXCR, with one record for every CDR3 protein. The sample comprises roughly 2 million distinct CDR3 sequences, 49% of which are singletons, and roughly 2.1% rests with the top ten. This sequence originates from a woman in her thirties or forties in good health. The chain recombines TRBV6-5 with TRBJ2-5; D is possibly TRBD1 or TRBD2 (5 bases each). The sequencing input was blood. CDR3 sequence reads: CASSLPWGETQYF. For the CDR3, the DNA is TGTGCCAGCAGTCTCCCCTGGGGGGAGACCCAGTACTTC.